A selection of T cell receptor beta chains follows, all from one sample in a study of T cells in Graves' hyperthyroidism and ophthalmopathy. A single record per CDR3 protein comes from TCRdb applying MiXCR to the multiplex PCR reads. The sample lists a few hundred thousand distinct CDR3 sequences, approximately 14% occurring once. Sequencing was carried out using blood. The receptors come from a woman aged 18-30 years with Graves' hyperthyroidism. Each CDR3 is given without its conserved first and last residue. The order of the fields is V gene, J gene, clone size, CDR3 protein. Not all rows give a size; the values are once, few, many and, for expanded clones, a class.

v_gene: TRBV9
j_gene: TRBJ1-1
abundance: .
CDR3aa: ASSVDGRGLTEAL

v_gene: TRBV5-8
j_gene: TRBJ2-1
abundance: many
CDR3aa: ASSFWVGSNEQF

v_gene: TRBV6-1
j_gene: TRBJ2-3
abundance: .
CDR3aa: ASSQQATDTQY

v_gene: TRBV5-6
j_gene: TRBJ1-4
abundance: .
CDR3aa: ATQLWGAGEKLF

v_gene: TRBV2
j_gene: TRBJ1-4
abundance: few
CDR3aa: ASNKRQGSNEKLF

v_gene: TRBV5-1
j_gene: TRBJ1-6
abundance: many
CDR3aa: ASMEGSSYNSPLH

v_gene: TRBV7-2
j_gene: TRBJ1-5
abundance: .
CDR3aa: ASSRGQGAFQPQH

v_gene: TRBV30
j_gene: TRBJ1-3
abundance: many
CDR3aa: AWPLPGGNTIY

v_gene: TRBV30
j_gene: TRBJ2-3
abundance: many
CDR3aa: AWSNRGPTDTQY

v_gene: TRBV7-9
j_gene: TRBJ2-3
abundance: many
CDR3aa: ASSIPRGGSTTDTQY

v_gene: TRBV10-2
j_gene: TRBJ2-1
abundance: many
CDR3aa: ASSGAGAVNEQF

v_gene: TRBV5-1
j_gene: TRBJ1-6
abundance: few
CDR3aa: ASRRGQGLDNSPLH

v_gene: TRBV4-2
j_gene: TRBJ2-3
abundance: many
CDR3aa: ASSQDEAGNTDTQY

v_gene: TRBV10-3
j_gene: TRBJ1-1
abundance: many
CDR3aa: AISESVQNTEAF

v_gene: TRBV18
j_gene: TRBJ2-1
abundance: many
CDR3aa: ASSPPTSGVRGEQF

v_gene: TRBV3-1
j_gene: TRBJ1-1
abundance: .
CDR3aa: ASSQESGVNTEAF

v_gene: TRBV7-3
j_gene: TRBJ2-1
abundance: many
CDR3aa: ASSGHRGKNEQF

v_gene: TRBV12-3/TRBV12-4
j_gene: TRBJ1-5
abundance: many
CDR3aa: ASSFGRRRRENQPQH

v_gene: TRBV27
j_gene: TRBJ1-3
abundance: .
CDR3aa: ASSTGLTGNTIY

v_gene: TRBV28
j_gene: TRBJ2-7
abundance: many
CDR3aa: ASSLPTFSYEQY

v_gene: TRBV9
j_gene: TRBJ2-1
abundance: many
CDR3aa: ASSVSLAGGYEQF

v_gene: TRBV5-5
j_gene: TRBJ2-1
abundance: many
CDR3aa: ASSQTGTTFYNEQF

v_gene: TRBV19
j_gene: TRBJ1-1
abundance: many
CDR3aa: ASIERPLNTEAF

v_gene: TRBV2
j_gene: TRBJ2-5
abundance: .
CDR3aa: AGGDREGMETQY

v_gene: TRBV10-3
j_gene: TRBJ2-2
abundance: many
CDR3aa: AIADQGDTGELF

v_gene: TRBV4-2
j_gene: TRBJ1-1
abundance: few
CDR3aa: ASSRDVMNTEAF

v_gene: TRBV7-3
j_gene: TRBJ2-5
abundance: many
CDR3aa: ASSLLAGDPNQY

v_gene: TRBV5-1
j_gene: TRBJ2-1
abundance: many
CDR3aa: ASSLAGGGNRDEQF

v_gene: TRBV9
j_gene: TRBJ2-5
abundance: few
CDR3aa: ASSGIRDRQTQY

v_gene: TRBV27
j_gene: TRBJ1-5
abundance: many
CDR3aa: ASSFRQGSQPQH

v_gene: TRBV20-1
j_gene: TRBJ2-1
abundance: many
CDR3aa: SARDNPGTEYPNEQF